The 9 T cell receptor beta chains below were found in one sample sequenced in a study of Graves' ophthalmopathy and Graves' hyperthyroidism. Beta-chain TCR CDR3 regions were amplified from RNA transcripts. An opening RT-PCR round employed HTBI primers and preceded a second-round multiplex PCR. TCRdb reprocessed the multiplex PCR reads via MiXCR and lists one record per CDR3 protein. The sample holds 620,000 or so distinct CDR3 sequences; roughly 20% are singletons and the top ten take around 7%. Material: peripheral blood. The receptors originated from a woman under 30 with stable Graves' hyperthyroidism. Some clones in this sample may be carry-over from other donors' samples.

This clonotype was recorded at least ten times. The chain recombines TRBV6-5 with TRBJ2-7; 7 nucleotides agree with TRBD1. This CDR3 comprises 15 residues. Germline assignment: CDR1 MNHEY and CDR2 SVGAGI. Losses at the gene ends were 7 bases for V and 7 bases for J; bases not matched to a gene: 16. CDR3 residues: CASKDQTGLIGEQYF. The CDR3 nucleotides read TGTGCCAGCAAGGATCAGACAGGGTTGATTGGAGAGCAGTACTTC.

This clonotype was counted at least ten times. CDR3 bases: TGTGCCTGGAGTGTAGAGGGCCGTGGGACCTTC. It is translated as CAWSVEGRGTF. The chain couples TRBV30 to TRBJ1-2; D is undetermined. V gave up 0 bases and J gave up 14 bases, with 13 bases separating them. The germline V gene encodes CDR1 GTSNPN and CDR2 SVGIG (reference sequence). The CDR3 spans 11 residues.

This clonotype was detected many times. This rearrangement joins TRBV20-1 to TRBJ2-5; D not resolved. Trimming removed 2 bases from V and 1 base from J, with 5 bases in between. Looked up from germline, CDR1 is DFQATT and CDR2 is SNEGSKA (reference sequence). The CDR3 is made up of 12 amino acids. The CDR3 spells CSARLGQETQYF. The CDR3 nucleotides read TGCAGTGCTAGACTCGGCCAAGAGACCCAGTACTTC.

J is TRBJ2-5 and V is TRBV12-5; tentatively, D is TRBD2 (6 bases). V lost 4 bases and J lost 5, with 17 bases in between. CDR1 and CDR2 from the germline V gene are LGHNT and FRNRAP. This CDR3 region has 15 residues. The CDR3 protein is CASGWPPGGQETQYF. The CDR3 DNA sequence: TGTGCTAGTGGTTGGCCCCCCGGGGGTCAGGAGACCCAGTACTTC.

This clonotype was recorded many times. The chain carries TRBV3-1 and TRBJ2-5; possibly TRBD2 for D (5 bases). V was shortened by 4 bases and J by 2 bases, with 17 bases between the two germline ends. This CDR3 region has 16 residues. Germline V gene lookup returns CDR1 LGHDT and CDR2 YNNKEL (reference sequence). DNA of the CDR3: TGTGCCAGCAGCCTCGCCCCGATAGCGCGACAAGAGACCCAGTACTTC. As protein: CASSLAPIARQETQYF.

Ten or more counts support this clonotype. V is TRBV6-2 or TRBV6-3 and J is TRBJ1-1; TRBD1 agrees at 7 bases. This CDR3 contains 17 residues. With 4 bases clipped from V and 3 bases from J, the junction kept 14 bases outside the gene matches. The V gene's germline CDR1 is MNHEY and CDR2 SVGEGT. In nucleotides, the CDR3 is TGTGCCAGCAGTTTCGAATCCTTCTGGACAGGTGACACTGAAGCTTTCTTT. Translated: CASSFESFWTGDTEAFF.

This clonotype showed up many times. For the CDR3, the DNA is TGTGCCAGCAGTGCAGCCCCGTGGCGGGGTTACTACGAGCAGTACTTC. Amino acids: CASSAAPWRGYYEQYF. V and J are TRBV27 and TRBJ2-7; D is possibly TRBD2 (6 bases). Germline CDR1 reads MNHEY; CDR2 reads SMNVEV (reference sequence). The V gene lost 5 bases and the J gene lost 3 bases, with 20 bases spanning the gap. The CDR3 contains 16 residues.

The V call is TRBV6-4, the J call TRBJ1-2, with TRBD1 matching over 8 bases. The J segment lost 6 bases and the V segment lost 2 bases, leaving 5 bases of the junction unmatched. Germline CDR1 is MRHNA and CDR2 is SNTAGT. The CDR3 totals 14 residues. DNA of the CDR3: TGTGCCAGCAGTGACGGGACAGGACTTAATGGCTACACCTTC. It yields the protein CASSDGTGLNGYTF.

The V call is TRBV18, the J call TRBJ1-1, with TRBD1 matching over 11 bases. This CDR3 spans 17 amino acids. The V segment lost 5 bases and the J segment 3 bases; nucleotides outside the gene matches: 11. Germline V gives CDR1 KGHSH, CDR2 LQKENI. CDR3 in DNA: TGTGCCAGCTCAGGACAGGGGGCGATTGGAGGTTACACTGAAGCTTTCTTT. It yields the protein CASSGQGAIGGYTEAFF.